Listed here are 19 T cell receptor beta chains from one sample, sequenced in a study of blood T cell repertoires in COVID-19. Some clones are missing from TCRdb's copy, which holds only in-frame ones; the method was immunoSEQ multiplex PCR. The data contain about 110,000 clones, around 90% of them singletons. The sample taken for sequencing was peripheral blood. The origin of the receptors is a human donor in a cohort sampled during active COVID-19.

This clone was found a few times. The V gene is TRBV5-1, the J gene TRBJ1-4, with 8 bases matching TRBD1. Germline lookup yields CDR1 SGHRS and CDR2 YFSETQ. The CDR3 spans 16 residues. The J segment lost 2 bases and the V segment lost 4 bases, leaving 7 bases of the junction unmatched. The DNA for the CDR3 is TGCGCCAGCAGCAACTCAGGGGGCTCGACTAATGAAAAACTGTTTTTT. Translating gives CASSNSGGSTNEKLFF. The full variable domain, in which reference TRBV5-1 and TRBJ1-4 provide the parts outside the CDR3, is KAGVTQTPRYLIKTRGQQVTLSCSPISGHRSVSWYQQTPGQGLQFLFEYFSETQRNKGNFPGRFSGRQFSNSRSEMNVSTLELGDSALYLCASSNSGGSTNEKLFFGSGTQLSVL.

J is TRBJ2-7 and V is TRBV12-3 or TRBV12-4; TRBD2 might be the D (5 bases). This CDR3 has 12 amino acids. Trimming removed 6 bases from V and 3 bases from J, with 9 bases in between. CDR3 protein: CASRGGGYEQYF. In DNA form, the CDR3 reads TGTGCCAGCAGAGGAGGCGGCTACGAGCAGTACTTC.

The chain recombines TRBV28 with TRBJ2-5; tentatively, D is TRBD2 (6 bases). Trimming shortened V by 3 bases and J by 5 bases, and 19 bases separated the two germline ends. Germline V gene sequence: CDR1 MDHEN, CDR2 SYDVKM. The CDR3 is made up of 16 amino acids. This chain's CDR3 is CASSFYSGVKIETQYF. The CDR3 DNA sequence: TGTGCCAGCAGTTTTTACTCGGGAGTTAAGATTGAGACCCAGTACTTC.

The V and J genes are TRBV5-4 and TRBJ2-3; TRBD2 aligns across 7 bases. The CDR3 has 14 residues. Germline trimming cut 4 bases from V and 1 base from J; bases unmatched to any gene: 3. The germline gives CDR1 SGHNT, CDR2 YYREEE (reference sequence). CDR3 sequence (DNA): TGTGCCAGCAGCGCTAGCGGAGGCACAGATACGCAGTATTTT. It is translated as CASSASGGTDTQYF.

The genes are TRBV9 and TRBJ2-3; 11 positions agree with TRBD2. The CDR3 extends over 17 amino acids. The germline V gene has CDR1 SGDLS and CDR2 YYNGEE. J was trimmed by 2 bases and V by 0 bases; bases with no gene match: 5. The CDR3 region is CASSVGVAGGATDTQYF. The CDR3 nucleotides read TGTGCCAGCAGCGTAGGAGTAGCGGGAGGGGCCACAGATACGCAGTATTTT.

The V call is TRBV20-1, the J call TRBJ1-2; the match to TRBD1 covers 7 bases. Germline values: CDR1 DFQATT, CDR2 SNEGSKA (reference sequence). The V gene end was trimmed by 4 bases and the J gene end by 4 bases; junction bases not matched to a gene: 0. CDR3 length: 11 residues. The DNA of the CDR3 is TGCAGTGCTACAGGGGGCTATGGCTACACCTTC. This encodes CSATGGYGYTF.

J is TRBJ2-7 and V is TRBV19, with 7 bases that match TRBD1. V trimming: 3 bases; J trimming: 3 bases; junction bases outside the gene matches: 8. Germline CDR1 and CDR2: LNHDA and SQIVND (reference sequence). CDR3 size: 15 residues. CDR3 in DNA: TGTGCCAGTAGTATCTCTCGACAGGGTTTCTACGAGCAGTACTTC. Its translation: CASSISRQGFYEQYF.

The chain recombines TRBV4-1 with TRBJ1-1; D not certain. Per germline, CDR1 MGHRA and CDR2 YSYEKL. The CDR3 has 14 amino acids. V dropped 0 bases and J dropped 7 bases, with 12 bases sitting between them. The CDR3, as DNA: TGCGCCAGCAGCCAAGATCAGGCGGCGGGTGAAGCTTTCTTT. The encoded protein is CASSQDQAAGEAFF.

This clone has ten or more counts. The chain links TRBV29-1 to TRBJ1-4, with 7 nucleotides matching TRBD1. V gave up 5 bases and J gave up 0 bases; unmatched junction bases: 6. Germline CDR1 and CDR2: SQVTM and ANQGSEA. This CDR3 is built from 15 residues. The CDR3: CSVPGQAATNEKLFF. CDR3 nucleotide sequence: TGCAGCGTTCCCGGACAGGCCGCAACTAATGAAAAACTGTTTTTT.

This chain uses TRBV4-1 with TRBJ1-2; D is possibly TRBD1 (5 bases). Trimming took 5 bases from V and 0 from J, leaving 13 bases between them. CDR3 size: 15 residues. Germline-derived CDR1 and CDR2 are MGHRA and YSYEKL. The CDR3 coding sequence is TGCGCCAGCAGCTCCGGGACTCCAGCTAACTATGGCTACACCTTC. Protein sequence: CASSSGTPANYGYTF.

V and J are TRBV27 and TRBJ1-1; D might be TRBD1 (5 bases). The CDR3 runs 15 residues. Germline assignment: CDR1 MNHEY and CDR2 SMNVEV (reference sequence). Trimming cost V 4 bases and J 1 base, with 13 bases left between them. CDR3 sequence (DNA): TGTGCCAGCAGTTCCACAGGTCTGAAGAACACTGAAGCTTTCTTT. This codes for CASSSTGLKNTEAFF.

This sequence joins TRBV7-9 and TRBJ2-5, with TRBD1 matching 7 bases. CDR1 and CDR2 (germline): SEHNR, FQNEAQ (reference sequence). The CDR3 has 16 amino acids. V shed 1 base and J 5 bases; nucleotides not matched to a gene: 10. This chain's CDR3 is CASSLGAATGAETQYF. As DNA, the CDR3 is TGTGCCAGCAGCTTAGGGGCCGCAACAGGGGCTGAGACCCAGTACTTC.

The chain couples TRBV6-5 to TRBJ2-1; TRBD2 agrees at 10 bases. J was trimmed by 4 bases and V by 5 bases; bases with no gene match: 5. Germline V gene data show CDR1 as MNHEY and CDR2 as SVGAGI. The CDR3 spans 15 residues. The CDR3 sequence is CASSRGLAVYNEQFF. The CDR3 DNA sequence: TGTGCCAGCAGTCGCGGACTAGCGGTGTACAATGAGCAGTTCTTC.

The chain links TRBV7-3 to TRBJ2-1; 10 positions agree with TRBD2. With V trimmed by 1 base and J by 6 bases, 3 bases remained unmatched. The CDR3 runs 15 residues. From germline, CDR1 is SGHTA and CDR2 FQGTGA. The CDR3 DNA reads TGTGCCAGCAGCTTAAAACTAGCGGGGACCAATGAGCAGTTCTTC. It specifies CASSLKLAGTNEQFF. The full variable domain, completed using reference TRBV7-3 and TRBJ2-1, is GAGVSQTPSNKVTEKGKYVELRCDPISGHTALYWYRQSLGQGPEFLIYFQGTGAADDSGLPNDRFFAVRPEGSVSTLKIQRTERGDSAVYLCASSLKLAGTNEQFFGPGTRLTVL.

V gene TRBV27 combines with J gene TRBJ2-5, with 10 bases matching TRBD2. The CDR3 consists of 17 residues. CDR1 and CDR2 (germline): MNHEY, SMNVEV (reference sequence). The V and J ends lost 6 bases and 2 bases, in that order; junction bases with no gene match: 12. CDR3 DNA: TGTGCCAGCAGAGAGTTTGCGGGACTAGCGATTCAAGAGACCCAGTACTTC. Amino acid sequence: CASREFAGLAIQETQYF.

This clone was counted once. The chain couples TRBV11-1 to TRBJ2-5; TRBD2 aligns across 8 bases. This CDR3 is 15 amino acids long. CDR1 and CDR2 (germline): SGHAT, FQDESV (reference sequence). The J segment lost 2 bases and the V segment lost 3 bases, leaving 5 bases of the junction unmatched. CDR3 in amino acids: CASSLGRGGQETQYF. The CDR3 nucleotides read TGTGCCAGCAGCTTGGGCCGGGGGGGGCAAGAGACCCAGTACTTC.

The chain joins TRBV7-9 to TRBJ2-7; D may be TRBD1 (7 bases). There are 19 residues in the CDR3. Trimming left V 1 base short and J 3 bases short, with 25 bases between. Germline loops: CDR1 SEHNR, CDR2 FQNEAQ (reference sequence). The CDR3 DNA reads TGTGCCAGCAGCTTAGGACAGGGTGCCTCCTCTCGGACTAACTACGAGCAGTACTTC. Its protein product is CASSLGQGASSRTNYEQYF. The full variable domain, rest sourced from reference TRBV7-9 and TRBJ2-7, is DTGVSQNPRHKITKRGQNVTFRCDPISEHNRLYWYRQTLGQGPEFLTYFQNEAQLEKSRLLSDRFSAERPKGSFSTLEIQRTEQGDSAMYLCASSLGQGASSRTNYEQYFGPGTRLTVT.

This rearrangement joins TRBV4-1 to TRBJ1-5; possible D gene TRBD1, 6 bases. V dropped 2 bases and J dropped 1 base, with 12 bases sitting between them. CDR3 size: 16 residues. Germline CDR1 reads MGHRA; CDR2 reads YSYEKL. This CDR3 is CASSQPGGQSNQPQHF. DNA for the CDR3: TGCGCCAGCAGCCAACCTGGCGGACAGAGCAATCAGCCCCAGCATTTT.

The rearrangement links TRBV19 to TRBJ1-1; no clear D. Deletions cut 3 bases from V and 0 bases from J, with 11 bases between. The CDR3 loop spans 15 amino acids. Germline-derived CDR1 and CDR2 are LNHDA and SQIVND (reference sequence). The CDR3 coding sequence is TGTGCCAGTAGTATGGAGGACGTCATGAACACTGAAGCTTTCTTT. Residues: CASSMEDVMNTEAFF.